The rows below give T cell receptor beta chains drawn from one sample of a study of T cell responses to AZD1222 COVID-19 vaccine. Profiling relied on immunoSEQ multiplex PCR, and the TCRdb table lists in-frame clones only, not all of them. The sample contains 80,000 to 95,000 clones, under 95% of which appear only once. The specimen comprised peripheral blood, sampled on day 0 of AZD1222 vaccination. These receptors originate from an adult in good health. CDR3s include the opening cysteine and the closing phenylalanine or tryptophan. A D gene is named only where the DNA matches it firmly. Rows give clone size only sometimes, using once, few, many, or a class for an expanded clone.

J: TRBJ2-7; size: .; D: TRBD1; V: TRBV4-1; CDR3: CASSQTGTGTYEQYF; DNA: TGCGCCAGCAGCCAAACCGGGACAGGGACCTACGAGCAGTACTTC
J: TRBJ2-4; size: .; D: TRBD1; V: TRBV18; CDR3: CASSPPRETGENIQYF; DNA: TGTGCCAGCTCACCACCGAGGGAAACAGGGGAAAACATTCAGTACTTC
J: TRBJ2-6; size: .; D: TRBD1; V: TRBV5-1; CDR3: CASSWAQGAVGANVLTF; DNA: TGCGCCAGCAGCTGGGCACAGGGGGCGGTCGGGGCCAACGTCCTGACTTTC
J: TRBJ1-1; size: .; D: .; V: TRBV29-1; CDR3: CSVGLGDTEAFF; DNA: TGCAGCGTTGGACTGGGGGACACTGAAGCTTTCTTT
J: TRBJ2-3; size: .; D: .; V: TRBV30; CDR3: CAWSVSLGSSDTQYF; DNA: TGTGCCTGGAGTGTAAGTTTAGGCAGCTCAGATACGCAGTATTTT
J: TRBJ1-6; size: .; D: TRBD1; V: TRBV6-1; CDR3: CASSDPQGALHF; DNA: TGTGCCAGCAGTGACCCCCAGGGGGCCCTCCACTTT
J: TRBJ1-4; size: .; D: .; V: TRBV19; CDR3: CASSIQGGGGEKLFF; DNA: TGTGCCAGTAGTATCCAGGGAGGCGGTGGTGAAAAACTGTTTTTT
J: TRBJ2-2; size: .; D: TRBD1; V: TRBV24-1; CDR3: CATSDLQGDTGELFF; DNA: TGTGCCACCAGTGATTTGCAGGGGGACACCGGGGAGCTGTTTTTT
J: TRBJ2-1; size: .; D: .; V: TRBV18; CDR3: CASSPPFPSDEQFF; DNA: TGTGCCAGCTCACCACCCTTCCCTAGCGATGAGCAGTTCTTC
J: TRBJ1-5; size: .; D: TRBD1; V: TRBV18; CDR3: CASRQGDNQPQHF; DNA: TGTGCCAGCCGACAGGGCGACAATCAGCCCCAACATTTT
J: TRBJ1-5; size: few; D: .; V: TRBV10-1; CDR3: CASSESETGQPQHF; DNA: TGCGCCAGCAGTGAGTCAGAGACGGGTCAGCCCCAGCATTTT
J: TRBJ2-7; size: .; D: TRBD1; V: TRBV9; CDR3: CASSLRDRPYEQYF; DNA: TGTGCCAGCAGCTTGCGGGACAGGCCCTACGAGCAGTACTTC
J: TRBJ1-5; size: .; D: .; V: TRBV28; CDR3: CASSLIPVREYSNQPQHF; DNA: TGTGCCAGCAGTTTAATTCCGGTGAGGGAGTATAGCAATCAGCCCCAGCATTTT
J: TRBJ2-1; size: .; D: .; V: TRBV2; CDR3: CASSLRAEQFF; DNA: TGTGCCAGCTCTCTACGGGCTGAGCAGTTCTTC
J: TRBJ1-5; size: .; D: .; V: TRBV7-8; CDR3: CASSLVGNSNQPQHF; DNA: TGTGCCAGCAGCTTAGTAGGGAATAGCAATCAGCCCCAGCATTTT
J: TRBJ1-5; size: .; D: .; V: TRBV28; CDR3: CASSSQGSWDQPQHF; DNA: TGTGCCAGCAGTTCTCAGGGCTCTTGGGATCAGCCCCAGCATTTT
J: TRBJ2-7; size: .; D: .; V: TRBV4-1; CDR3: CASSQVEGSGYEQYF; DNA: TGCGCCAGCAGCCAAGTCGAAGGGTCGGGATACGAGCAGTACTTC
J: TRBJ2-2; size: .; D: .; V: TRBV5-4; CDR3: CASSLQSTGELFF; DNA: TGTGCCAGCAGCTTGCAGAGCACCGGGGAGCTGTTTTTT
J: TRBJ2-5; size: .; D: TRBD2; V: TRBV6-1; CDR3: CASSDGLAVPQETQYF; DNA: TGTGCCAGCAGTGACGGACTAGCGGTTCCTCAAGAGACCCAGTACTTC
J: TRBJ2-1; size: .; D: .; V: TRBV6-5; CDR3: CASSPRGSSNEQFF; DNA: TGTGCCAGCAGTCCAAGAGGCTCTTCGAATGAGCAGTTCTTC
J: TRBJ2-1; size: .; D: TRBD2; V: TRBV30; CDR3: CAWSVTRTSGVSYNEQFF; DNA: TGTGCCTGGAGTGTAACCCGGACTAGCGGAGTCTCCTACAATGAGCAGTTCTTC
J: TRBJ1-2; size: .; D: .; V: TRBV6-1; CDR3: CASSEVRENYGYTF; DNA: TGTGCCAGCAGTGAAGTCAGGGAGAACTATGGCTACACCTTC
J: TRBJ1-2; size: .; D: TRBD1; V: TRBV7-3; CDR3: CASSKTGGAESYGYTF; DNA: TGTGCCAGTAGTAAGACAGGGGGCGCCGAAAGCTATGGCTACACCTTC
J: TRBJ1-1; size: .; D: .; V: TRBV2; CDR3: CASRDDRNTEAFF; DNA: TGTGCCAGCAGGGACGACAGGAACACTGAAGCTTTCTTT
J: TRBJ1-1; size: .; D: .; V: TRBV15; CDR3: CATSNSATGNTEAFF; DNA: TGTGCCACCAGCAATAGCGCGACAGGGAACACTGAAGCTTTCTTT
J: TRBJ2-7; size: .; D: TRBD1; V: TRBV19; CDR3: CASSKLRDRGLLTYEQYF; DNA: TGTGCCAGTAGTAAACTCCGGGACAGGGGGCTTTTAACCTACGAGCAGTACTTC
J: TRBJ2-4; size: .; D: .; V: TRBV6-5; CDR3: CASSYMDSKNIQYF; DNA: TGTGCCAGCAGTTACATGGACAGCAAAAACATTCAGTACTTC
J: TRBJ2-1; size: once; D: TRBD2; V: TRBV19; CDR3: CASSIEAGARNEQFF; DNA: TGTGCCAGTAGTATAGAGGCGGGAGCCCGGAATGAGCAGTTCTTC
J: TRBJ1-2; size: .; D: TRBD1; V: TRBV7-9; CDR3: CASSSRRAGQDNYGYTF; DNA: TGTGCCAGCAGCTCCCGTCGGGCGGGACAGGATAACTATGGCTACACCTTC
J: TRBJ2-3; size: .; D: TRBD2; V: TRBV11-2; CDR3: CASSPGTSGSYTDTQYF; DNA: TGTGCCAGCAGCCCAGGGACTAGCGGGAGCTACACAGATACGCAGTATTTT
J: TRBJ2-5; size: .; D: .; V: TRBV28; CDR3: CASSSEGRETQYF; DNA: TGTGCCAGCAGTTCTGAGGGCAGGGAGACCCAGTACTTC
J: TRBJ1-1; size: .; D: .; V: TRBV29-1; CDR3: CSVELGSTEAFF; DNA: TGCAGCGTTGAATTGGGGAGCACTGAAGCTTTCTTT
J: TRBJ1-2; size: .; D: .; V: TRBV27; CDR3: CASARGPANYGYTF; DNA: TGTGCCAGCGCTCGGGGACCTGCTAACTATGGCTACACCTTC
J: TRBJ1-1; size: .; D: .; V: TRBV14; CDR3: CASSPTGDTEAFF; DNA: TGTGCCAGCAGCCCGACAGGAGACACTGAAGCTTTCTTT
J: TRBJ2-4; size: .; D: .; V: TRBV19; CDR3: CASQGVGAKNIQYF; DNA: TGTGCCAGCCAGGGAGTTGGGGCCAAAAACATTCAGTACTTC
J: TRBJ2-3; size: .; D: .; V: TRBV19; CDR3: CARPTWESSTDTQYF; DNA: TGTGCCCGTCCAACCTGGGAGTCGAGCACAGATACGCAGTATTTT
J: TRBJ2-1; size: .; D: .; V: TRBV15; CDR3: CATSRDVTGAYNEQFF; DNA: TGTGCCACCAGCAGAGATGTTACGGGGGCTTACAATGAGCAGTTCTTC
J: TRBJ2-7; size: .; D: TRBD1; V: TRBV10-3; CDR3: CAISGDRGSYEQYF; DNA: TGTGCCATCAGTGGGGACAGGGGTTCCTACGAGCAGTACTTC
J: TRBJ2-1; size: once; D: .; V: TRBV5-1; CDR3: CASSFQGSGSNEQFF; DNA: TGCGCCAGCAGCTTCCAGGGTTCGGGTTCCAATGAGCAGTTCTTC
J: TRBJ2-1; size: .; D: .; V: TRBV7-9; CDR3: CASSLSTGEQFF; DNA: TGTGCCAGCAGCTTGTCCACGGGTGAGCAGTTCTTC
J: TRBJ1-2; size: .; D: .; V: TRBV30; CDR3: CAWSVGGKGYGYTF; DNA: TGTGCCTGGAGTGTCGGGGGGAAGGGCTATGGCTACACCTTC
J: TRBJ2-5; size: .; D: TRBD1; V: TRBV6-5; CDR3: CASSPDRAQETQYF; DNA: TGTGCCAGCAGCCCCGACAGGGCCCAAGAGACCCAGTACTTC
J: TRBJ1-4; size: .; D: .; V: TRBV7-9; CDR3: CASSFSRGTYNEKLFF; DNA: TGTGCCAGCAGCTTCTCCAGGGGAACTTATAATGAAAAACTGTTTTTT
J: TRBJ2-1; size: .; D: .; V: TRBV19; CDR3: CATSRDWGNEQFF; DNA: TGTGCCACTTCCCGGGACTGGGGCAATGAGCAGTTCTTC
J: TRBJ2-3; size: .; D: .; V: TRBV28; CDR3: CASTLPTDTQYF; DNA: TGTGCCAGCACTCTGCCCACAGATACGCAGTATTTT
J: TRBJ1-3; size: .; D: .; V: TRBV5-6; CDR3: CASSPTMLAGNTIYF; DNA: TGTGCCAGCAGCCCGACAATGTTAGCAGGAAACACCATATATTTT
J: TRBJ2-7; size: .; D: TRBD2; V: TRBV7-9; CDR3: CASSSGRRDEQYF; DNA: TGTGCCAGTTCTAGCGGGAGGAGGGACGAGCAGTACTTC
J: TRBJ2-6; size: .; D: .; V: TRBV11-3; CDR3: CASSLVIGAGANVLTF; DNA: TGTGCCAGCAGCTTAGTGATAGGGGCTGGGGCCAACGTCCTGACTTTC